This T cell receptor (beta chain) came from a study of T cell repertoires in cytomegalovirus infection. Study overall: HLA-B-restricted CMV epitopes that are well studied were used alongside recently identified HLA-C-restricted ones. Public TCR beta signatures marked donors with CMV infection and the matching HLA. Study-wide points: The study identified carriers of CMV plus the relevant HLA from cumulative public TCR beta family frequency. Ex vivo, HLA-C-restricted CMV-specific TCR beta clonotypes prevailed over the rest of the response.

About this clonotype itself: Its antigen is still unknown.

The germline V and J ends were trimmed by 6 bases and 3 bases, with 15 bases remaining between them. This CDR3 region has 14 residues. The germline CDR1 and CDR2 sequences are MDHEN and SYDVKM. TCRdb fed the reads into MiXCR, producing one record per CDR3 protein. The sample holds about 920,000 distinct CDR3 sequences, around 30% seen once. The source was cultured CD8+ T cells from PBMCs, collected from culture after CMV antigen stimulation. The receptor was derived from a human donor in good health (CMV status not recorded). Some clones in this sample may be carry-over from other donors' samples. The J gene is TRBJ2-7, the V gene TRBV28; tentative D call: TRBD1 (6 bases). The CDR3 nucleotides are TGTGCCAGCAGGCAGCAGGGGATGGGCTACGAGCAGTACGTC. Its protein is CASRQQGMGYEQYV.